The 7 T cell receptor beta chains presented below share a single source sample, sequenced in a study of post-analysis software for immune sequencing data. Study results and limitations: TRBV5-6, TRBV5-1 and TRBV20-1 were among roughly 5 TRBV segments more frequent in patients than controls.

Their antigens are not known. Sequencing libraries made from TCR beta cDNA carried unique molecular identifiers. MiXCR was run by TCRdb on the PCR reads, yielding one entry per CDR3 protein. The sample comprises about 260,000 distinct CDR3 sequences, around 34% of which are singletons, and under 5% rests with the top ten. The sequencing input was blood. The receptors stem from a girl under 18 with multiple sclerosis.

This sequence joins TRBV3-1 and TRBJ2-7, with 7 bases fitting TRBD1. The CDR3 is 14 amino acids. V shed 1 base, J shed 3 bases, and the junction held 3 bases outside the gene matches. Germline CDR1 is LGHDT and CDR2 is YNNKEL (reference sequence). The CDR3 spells CASSQVGQFYEQYF. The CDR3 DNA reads TGTGCCAGCAGCCAAGTGGGACAGTTCTACGAGCAGTACTTC.

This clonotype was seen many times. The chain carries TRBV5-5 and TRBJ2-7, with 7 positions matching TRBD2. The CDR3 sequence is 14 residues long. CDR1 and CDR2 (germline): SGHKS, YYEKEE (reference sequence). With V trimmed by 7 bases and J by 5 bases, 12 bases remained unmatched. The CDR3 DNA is TGTGCCAGCGCCTTCGGTGGGCTAGCGGACGAGCAGTACTTC. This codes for CASAFGGLADEQYF.

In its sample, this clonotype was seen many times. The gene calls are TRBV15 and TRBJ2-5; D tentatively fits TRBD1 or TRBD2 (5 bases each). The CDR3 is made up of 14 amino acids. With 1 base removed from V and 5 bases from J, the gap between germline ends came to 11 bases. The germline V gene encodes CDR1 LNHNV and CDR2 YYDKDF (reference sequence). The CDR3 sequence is CATSRVLGPETQYF. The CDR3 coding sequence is TGTGCCACCAGCAGAGTCCTGGGACCGGAGACCCAGTACTTC.

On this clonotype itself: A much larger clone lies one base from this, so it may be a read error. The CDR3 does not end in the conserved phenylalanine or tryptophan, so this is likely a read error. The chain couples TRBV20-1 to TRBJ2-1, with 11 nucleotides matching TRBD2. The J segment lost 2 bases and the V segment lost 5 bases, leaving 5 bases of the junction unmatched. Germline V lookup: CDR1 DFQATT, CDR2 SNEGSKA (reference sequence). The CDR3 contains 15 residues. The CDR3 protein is CSAASSGGAYNEQFC. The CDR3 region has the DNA TGCAGTGCTGCAAGTAGCGGGGGGGCCTACAATGAGCAGTTCTGC.

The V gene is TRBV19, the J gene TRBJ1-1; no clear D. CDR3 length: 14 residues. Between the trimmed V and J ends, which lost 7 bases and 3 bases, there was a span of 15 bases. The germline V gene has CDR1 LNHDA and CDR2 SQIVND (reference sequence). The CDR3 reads CASKFRGWDTEAFF. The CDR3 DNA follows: TGTGCCAGTAAGTTCCGAGGTTGGGACACTGAAGCTTTCTTT.

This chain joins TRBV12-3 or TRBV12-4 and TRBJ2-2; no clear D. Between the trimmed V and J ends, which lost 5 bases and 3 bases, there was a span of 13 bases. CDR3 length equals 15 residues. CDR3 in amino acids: CASSGWVGYTGELFF. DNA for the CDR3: TGTGCCAGCAGTGGGTGGGTCGGGTACACCGGGGAGCTGTTTTTT.

CDR3 in DNA: TGTGCCAGCAGCGAGACAGGGCCTTATGGCTACACCTTC. It specifies CASSETGPYGYTF. The V call is TRBV3-1, the J call TRBJ1-2; TRBD1 agrees at 7 bases. This CDR3 is 13 amino acids long. In germline, CDR1 is LGHDT, CDR2 YNNKEL (reference sequence). J lost 5 bases, V lost 5 bases, and 5 bases had no gene match.